Sequencing of this T cell receptor (beta chain) was carried out in a study of blood T cell repertoires in COVID-19 (dated by TCRdb to 2018 to 2021). Regarding the study in general: The collaborator samples originated in the United States, Italy and Spain and spanned the acute and convalescent phases of COVID-19. The material from the prospective study consisted of cDNA or gDNA derived from T cells, B-cell-depleted T cells, or PBMCs. The repertoires were released in a freely available public database meant as a resource for research on the immune response to SARS-CoV-2. Subjects who had been exposed to COVID-19, were actively infected with it, or had recovered from it provided the deeply sampled blood TCRbeta repertoires that made up the dataset. The sample metadata nearly always contained a de-identified subject ID, COVID-19 status, age in years and sex. The samples were drawn from two sources: the first 160 participants of the ongoing ImmuneRACE study, and 1,200 or so subjects contributed by 6 global collaborators. HLA class I and class II types, where available, came from metadata supplied by the sample provider rather than from assay-based typing.

About this clone: Its target antigen remains unknown. Base qualities are not provided; no much larger clone lies one nucleotide away.

Collaborating institutions collected whole blood in K2EDTA tubes following their own protocols. Collaborator samples were shipped for TCRbeta analysis as frozen whole blood, isolated PBMCs, or DNA extracted from either sample type. The investigation overall reported the following: The quantity of clinical and demographic metadata differed by source and by participant and was supplied without curation.

The CDR1 and CDR2 encoded by the germline V gene are SNHLY and FYNNEI. Taken from cysteine to phenylalanine, the CDR3 has 13 residues. The kept DNA is CDR3 alone, 39 bases in frame from the first base. V is cut by 2 bases and J by 8 bases, and the space between the germline ends is 12 bases. TCRbeta CDR3 regions were amplified from genomic DNA by means of the immunoSEQ Assay, a bias-controlled multiplex PCR. The authors' analysis ran thus. The number of nucleated cells in each sample was estimated from the amplification of reference gene primers within the assay. To quantify the absolute abundance of each unique TCRbeta CDR3 rearrangement, sequence reads were collapsed and filtered. For each sample, productive Simpson clonality was calculated as the square root of Simpson's diversity index over productive rearrangements. TCRdb took this table from immuneACCESS and kept in-frame rearrangements with V and J called. Such tables lack part of the clones; where checked against another copy, unresolved V genes explain under half of the gap, and the rest is unexplained. The V and J calls and the clone size are those of that table, but D and trimming were determined from the DNA. This sample holds about 66,000 clones; around nine tenths were observed only once. Around 4.2% of the sample belongs to the ten largest clones.

Sequencing input: peripheral blood. This TCR derives from a man aged 70-80 years with acute or convalescent COVID-19. The sequence is built from TRBV2 and TRBJ1-2; TRBD1 is a possible D gene, resting on 6 matching bases. The CDR3 sequence is CASSETGREGYTF. Read as DNA, the sequence is TGTGCCAGCAGTGAAACAGGGAGGGAGGGCTACACCTTC.